These 18 T cell receptor beta chains were all obtained from the same sample, sequenced in a study of T-cell reconstitution after alpha-beta-depleted transplantation in children. The library targeted TCRbeta and was prepared with unique molecular identifiers. A single record per CDR3 protein comes from TCRdb applying MiXCR to the PCR reads. The top ten clones hold about a fifth of a sample with 90,000 to 100,000 distinct CDR3 sequences, under 25% of them seen once. Sequencing was performed on PBMCs, taken before TCRalphabeta/CD19-depleted stem cell transplant. The receptors stem from a boy aged 2-9 years with acute lymphoblastic leukemia, due to receive a stem cell transplant.

The chain employs TRBV9 and TRBJ2-7; 9 bases line up with TRBD1. This CDR3 spans 17 amino acids. Germline CDR1 is SGDLS and CDR2 is YYNGEE. The J segment lost 6 bases and the V segment lost 0 bases, leaving 13 bases of the junction unmatched. The CDR3 nucleotides are TGTGCCAGCAGCGTAGATGGGTGGGGGACAGGGTTGGTCGAGCAGTACTTC. Protein sequence: CASSVDGWGTGLVEQYF.

The chain links TRBV12-3 or TRBV12-4 to TRBJ2-7; TRBD2 is a possible D gene (5 bases). Trimming stripped 8 bases from V and 3 bases from J, with 11 bases between. This CDR3 spans 12 amino acids. The CDR3 coding sequence is TGTGCCAGCGCCGGGATTAACTACGAGCAGTACTTC. Its translation is CASAGINYEQYF.

The chain links TRBV27 to TRBJ2-1, with a tentative D call TRBD2 (5 bases). The CDR3 runs 13 residues. The V gene lost 8 bases and the J gene lost 9 bases, with 17 bases spanning the gap. The germline V gene encodes CDR1 MNHEY and CDR2 SMNVEV (reference sequence). The CDR3 is CASREGSKVEQFF. CDR3 bases: TGTGCCAGCCGGGAAGGTAGTAAGGTTGAGCAGTTCTTC.

Notes on this clonotype: One end of the junction does not line up with germline, which may come from a read error. The chain is built from TRBV5-5 and TRBJ2-5; 9 bases map to TRBD2. The CDR3 loop spans 14 amino acids. Germline V gene lookup returns CDR1 SGHKS and CDR2 YYEKEE (reference sequence). Written as DNA, the CDR3 is TGTGCCAGCAGCTCTGGGACTAGCACTCGACTTTCCGGGTTC. Residues: CASSSGTSTRLSGF.

There are many counts of this clonotype. The V and J genes are TRBV11-2 and TRBJ2-7, with TRBD2 matching 7 bases. Trimming at V came to 0 bases and at J to 7 bases, leaving 15 bases not matched to a gene. The CDR3 has 17 amino acids. CDR1 is SGHAT, CDR2 FQNNGV, per germline. The CDR3 reads CASSLDRDGGAGGEQYF. The CDR3, as DNA: TGTGCCAGCAGCTTAGATCGGGACGGAGGGGCCGGGGGGGAGCAGTACTTC.

The chain is built from TRBV12-3 or TRBV12-4 and TRBJ2-5, with D perhaps given as TRBD1 or TRBD2 (6 bases each). This CDR3 is built from 17 residues. V was trimmed by 5 bases and J by 1 base, leaving 20 bases between them. This CDR3 reads CASSPRGAEGPQETQYF. For the CDR3, the DNA is TGTGCCAGCAGTCCTAGGGGGGCGGAGGGGCCCCAAGAGACCCAGTACTTC.

This sequence joins TRBV29-1 and TRBJ2-1; possible D gene TRBD1, 6 bases. Germline V gives CDR1 SQVTM, CDR2 ANQGSEA. The CDR3 runs 13 residues. V was cut by 7 bases and J by 10 bases, with 20 bases left in between. The DNA for the CDR3 is TGCAGCGCCTACCTGGACAGCGTCCGGGAGCAGTTCTTC. Amino acids: CSAYLDSVREQFF.

This clonotype was recorded many times. The chain links TRBV5-1 to TRBJ2-1; D unresolved. There are 14 residues in the CDR3. V lost 0 bases, J lost 8 bases, and 12 bases lay in between. The germline gives CDR1 SGHRS, CDR2 YFSETQ. Here the CDR3 reads CASSLVVSGHEQFF. As DNA, the CDR3 is TGCGCCAGCAGCTTGGTAGTTTCGGGCCATGAGCAGTTCTTC.

The V gene is TRBV4-2, the J gene TRBJ2-3; maybe TRBD2 (6 bases). Germline V gene lookup returns CDR1 LGHNA and CDR2 YNFKEQ. The germline V and J ends were trimmed by 0 bases and 8 bases, with 18 bases remaining between them. The CDR3 has 16 residues. This CDR3 is CASSQERAEGRPTQYF. CDR3 coding DNA: TGTGCCAGCAGCCAAGAAAGGGCGGAGGGGCGGCCTACGCAGTATTTT.

In this sample, this clonotype turned up a few times. The chain's CDR3 is CASSLGGRGHNSPLHF. The CDR3 DNA sequence: TGCGCCAGCAGCTTGGGAGGCAGGGGGCATAATTCACCCCTCCACTTT. The chain couples TRBV5-1 to TRBJ1-6; 8 nucleotides align to TRBD1. The CDR3 sequence is 16 residues long. Germline CDR1 SGHRS, CDR2 YFSETQ. Unmatched junction bases numbered 4, after V lost 0 bases and J lost 5 bases. The variable domain in full, completed from reference TRBV5-1 and TRBJ1-6, reads KAGVTQTPRYLIKTRGQQVTLSCSPISGHRSVSWYQQTPGQGLQFLFEYFSETQRNKGNFPGRFSGRQFSNSRSEMNVSTLELGDSALYLCASSLGGRGHNSPLHFGNGTRLTVT.

The J gene is TRBJ1-3, the V gene TRBV7-2; the match to TRBD1 covers 7 bases. Trimming took 1 base from V and 4 from J; bases not matched to a gene: 4. The CDR3 runs 15 residues. The V gene's germline CDR1 is SGHTA and CDR2 FQGNSA. CDR3 amino acids: CASSLGAGGGNTIYF. CDR3 DNA: TGTGCCAGCAGCTTAGGGGCAGGGGGGGGAAACACCATATATTTT.

This clonotype was observed a handful of times. The V and J genes are TRBV4-2 and TRBJ2-7; TRBD1 or TRBD2 may be the D gene (5 bases each). CDR1 is LGHNA, CDR2 YNFKEQ, per germline. V was cut by 1 base and J by 3 bases, with 13 bases left in between. CDR3 size: 15 residues. In DNA, the CDR3 is TGTGCCAGCAGCCAAGTCCTCGGGACCCTCTACGAGCAGTACTTC. It yields the protein CASSQVLGTLYEQYF.

V is TRBV7-7 and J is TRBJ2-5; possibly TRBD2 for D (5 bases). V lost 5 bases to trimming and J lost 3 bases, with 16 bases between them. In germline, CDR1 is SSHAT, CDR2 FNYEAQ (reference sequence). This CDR3 comprises 15 residues. CDR3 sequence reads: CASSLGGSFKETQYF. The CDR3 DNA sequence: TGTGCCAGCAGCCTAGGAGGCAGCTTCAAAGAGACCCAGTACTTC.

This clonotype appeared many times. This chain connects TRBV29-1 to TRBJ2-1; D uncertain. The CDR3 totals 13 residues. Germline CDR1 is SQVTM and CDR2 is ANQGSEA. The ends were cut back, 3 bases at V and 0 bases at J, with 6 bases in the middle. DNA for the CDR3: TGCAGCGTTGAGGGTTCCTCCTACAATGAGCAGTTCTTC. This sequence encodes CSVEGSSYNEQFF.

This clonotype turned up a few times. The rearrangement links TRBV5-4 to TRBJ2-1; perhaps TRBD1 as D (6 bases). The V gene's germline CDR1 is SGHNT and CDR2 YYREEE (reference sequence). V lost 0 bases and J lost 0, with 10 bases in between. The CDR3 is 16 residues long. CDR3 region: CASSLGRGGSYNEQFF. The CDR3 nucleotides are TGTGCCAGCAGCTTGGGAAGAGGGGGCTCCTACAATGAGCAGTTCTTC.

This clonotype turned up a few times. The chain joins TRBV10-3 to TRBJ2-2, with D possibly TRBD2 on 5 matching bases. Germline V gives CDR1 ENHRY, CDR2 SYGVKD. CDR3 length: 13 residues. Trimming removed 8 bases at V and 0 bases at J, with 7 bases between. CDR3 protein: CAIPAANTGELFF. CDR3 nucleotides: TGTGCCATCCCAGCGGCGAACACCGGGGAGCTGTTTTTT.

This clonotype has a handful of counts. The chain employs TRBV28 and TRBJ1-2; 7 nucleotides match TRBD1. V was pared by 7 bases and J by 7 bases, with 9 bases of the junction left unmatched. Germline V gene sequence: CDR1 MDHEN, CDR2 SYDVKM. The CDR3 covers 13 residues. CDR3 in DNA: TGTGCCAGCACCGGCAGGGGGATTGGTGGCTACACCTTC. Translated: CASTGRGIGGYTF.

The chain is built from TRBV28 and TRBJ2-3; 11 bases align to TRBD2. In germline, CDR1 is MDHEN, CDR2 SYDVKM. J lost 2 bases, V lost 5 bases, and 6 bases had no gene match. This CDR3 has 16 amino acids. CDR3 bases: TGTGCCAGCAGTCCTGGGACTAGCGGTTCCACAGATACGCAGTATTTT. It is translated as CASSPGTSGSTDTQYF. Filled out from reference TRBV28 and TRBJ2-3, the complete variable domain reads DVKVTQSSRYLVKRTGEKVFLECVQDMDHENMFWYRQDPGLGLRLIYFSYDVKMKEKGDIPEGYSVSREKKERFSLILESASTNQTSMYLCASSPGTSGSTDTQYFGPGTRLTVL.